Below are 5 T cell receptor beta chains sequenced from a single sample in a study of T cells in Graves' hyperthyroidism and ophthalmopathy. RNA transcripts yielded amplified TCR beta CDR3 regions. The HTBI primer set drove a first-round RT-PCR of the TCR CDR3. One entry per CDR3 protein results from TCRdb running MiXCR on the multiplex PCR reads. The table lists about 420,000 distinct CDR3 sequences, 15% to 19% of them singletons. Sequencing used blood. These receptor sequences come from a woman under 30 with Graves' hyperthyroidism.

In this sample, this clonotype turned up many times. The rearrangement joins TRBV14 to TRBJ2-4, with TRBD1 identical over 8 bases. The CDR3 loop spans 16 amino acids. Unmatched junction bases numbered 5, after V lost 4 bases and J lost 0 bases. Looked up from germline, CDR1 is SGHDN and CDR2 is FVKESK. CDR3 coding DNA: TGTGCCAGCAGCCCAAGACAGGGGACAGCCAAAAACATTCAGTACTTC. Translating it yields CASSPRQGTAKNIQYF.

The table lists this clonotype with many counts. The chain carries TRBV11-2 and TRBJ2-7; 11 nucleotides agree with TRBD1. V lost 5 bases to trimming and J lost 3 bases; unmatched junction nucleotides: 9. Germline assignment: CDR1 SGHAT and CDR2 FQNNGV. The CDR3 is 16 amino acids. In DNA, the CDR3 is TGTGCCAGCAGCCTTCGAGGACAGGGGGCCCTCTACGAGCAGTACTTC. This translates into CASSLRGQGALYEQYF. Full variable domain (outside the CDR3, taken from reference TRBV11-2 and TRBJ2-7): EAGVAQSPRYKIIEKRQSVAFWCNPISGHATLYWYQQILGQGPKLLIQFQNNGVVDDSQLPKDRFSAERLKGVDSTLKIQPAKLEDSAVYLCASSLRGQGALYEQYFGPGTRLTVT.

This clonotype was observed a handful of times. The chain joins TRBV19 to TRBJ1-2; D remains unclear. V dropped 1 base and J dropped 2 bases, with 11 bases sitting between them. CDR1 and CDR2 (germline): LNHDA, SQIVND (reference sequence). The CDR3 totals 15 residues. CDR3 residues: CASSIGDSLNYGYTF. CDR3 bases: TGTGCCAGTAGTATAGGCGATTCTCTAAACTATGGCTACACCTTC.

Many counts were recorded for this clonotype. The gene calls are TRBV10-2 and TRBJ2-2; D possibly corresponds to TRBD1 (7 bases). CDR3 size: 16 residues. Between the trimmed V and J ends, which lost 0 bases and 3 bases, there was a span of 11 bases. The V gene's germline CDR1 is WSHSY and CDR2 SAAADI. CDR3 amino acids: CASSESWRGHTGELFF. In DNA form, the CDR3 reads TGCGCCAGCAGTGAGTCGTGGAGGGGGCACACCGGGGAGCTGTTTTTT.

This clonotype was picked up many times. The chain has TRBV9 and TRBJ1-2; TRBD1 matches at 10 bases. Per the germline V gene, CDR1 is SGDLS and CDR2 is YYNGEE. V lost 4 bases, J lost 11 bases, and 11 bases stayed unmatched. This CDR3 is built from 14 residues. This CDR3 is CASSQGQGSLGYTF. CDR3 sequence (DNA): TGTGCCAGCAGCCAGGGACAGGGGTCCCTCGGGTACACCTTC.